The 23 T cell receptor beta chains below were found in one sample sequenced in a study of OX40 agonist ivuxolimab in advanced cancers. Clones were sequenced by immunoSEQ multiplex PCR, and TCRdb holds only the in-frame ones, with some missing. Of over 50,000 clones in the sample, approximately 91% were seen once. The input for sequencing was CD4+ or CD8+ T cells sorted from blood, taken in a trial of the OX40 agonist ivuxolimab. These receptors were taken from an adult with an advanced solid tumor such as melanoma, head and neck, liver or kidney cancer.

This chain connects TRBV11-2 to TRBJ2-6, with D tentatively TRBD1 (7 bases). Germline CDR1 reads SGHAT; CDR2 reads FQNNGV. This CDR3 is built from 14 residues. CDR3 region: CVTGDSSGANVLTF. The CDR3 DNA follows: TGTGTCACAGGGGACTCCTCTGGGGCCAACGTCCTGACTTTC.

The CDR3 here is CASSRDTGSEAFF. As DNA, the CDR3 is TGCGCCAGCAGCCGGGACACGGGAAGTGAAGCTTTCTTT. The genes are TRBV5-1 and TRBJ1-1; D is perhaps TRBD1 (6 bases). Germline V gene data show CDR1 as SGHRS and CDR2 as YFSETQ. Trimming pared 4 bases from V and 7 bases from J, leaving 14 bases between. This CDR3 has 13 amino acids.

The gene calls are TRBV7-9 and TRBJ2-1; D is unresolved. Germline V gives CDR1 SEHNR, CDR2 FQNEAQ (reference sequence). V shed 2 bases and J shed 2 bases, with 13 bases lying between them. This CDR3 is 16 amino acids long. The CDR3 DNA sequence: TGTGCCAGCAGCTTAAGTGTATCGGTACCCTACAATGAGCAGTTCTTC. It yields the protein CASSLSVSVPYNEQFF.

The rearrangement uses TRBV4-1 and TRBJ2-7; TRBD1 or TRBD2 may be the D gene (7 bases each). Germline V gene sequence: CDR1 MGHRA, CDR2 YSYEKL. V was cut by 1 base and J by 5 bases, with 15 bases left in between. The length of the CDR3 is 15 residues. The CDR3 is CASSQGAGGGDEQYF. DNA of the CDR3: TGCGCCAGCAGCCAAGGGGCAGGGGGGGGAGACGAGCAGTACTTC.

The chain links TRBV6-1 to TRBJ1-5, with TRBD1 matching 8 bases. The CDR3 length is 16 residues. V shed 0 bases and J 4 bases; nucleotides not matched to a gene: 5. Germline V gives CDR1 MNHNS, CDR2 SASEGT. CDR3 amino acids: CASSEALGQGNQPQHF. The CDR3 DNA reads TGTGCCAGCAGTGAAGCCCTTGGACAGGGAAATCAGCCCCAGCATTTT.

V is TRBV29-1 and J is TRBJ2-1; TRBD2 aligns across 7 bases. Per germline, CDR1 SQVTM and CDR2 ANQGSEA. There are 15 residues in the CDR3. V gave up 4 bases and J gave up 10 bases; unmatched junction bases: 16. CDR3 DNA sequence: TGCAGCGTTGTACGAAGCGGGAAATTGGGGGAGGAGCAGTTCTTC. Translation: CSVVRSGKLGEEQFF.

The chain recombines TRBV30 with TRBJ2-7, with a possible D match to TRBD1 (6 bases). The germline V and J ends were trimmed by 5 bases and 2 bases, with 13 bases remaining between them. The CDR3 sequence is 13 residues long. Germline V gene lookup returns CDR1 GTSNPN and CDR2 SVGIG (reference sequence). The CDR3 coding sequence is TGTGCCTGGGAGACAGGAAGACCCTACGAGCAGTACTTC. Residues: CAWETGRPYEQYF.

The rearrangement uses TRBV2 and TRBJ2-1, with D maybe TRBD1 (6 bases). V gave up 11 bases and J gave up 3 bases, with 14 bases separating them. This CDR3 is built from 13 residues. Per the germline V gene, CDR1 is SNHLY and CDR2 is FYNNEI. CDR3 protein: CAGPRQDYNEQFF. The CDR3 DNA is TGTGCCGGACCTCGACAGGACTACAATGAGCAGTTCTTC.

Notes on this clone: A junction end diverges from the germline sequence, so it may reflect a read error. This chain connects TRBV11-1 to TRBJ2-7; D is unclear. The length of the CDR3 is 12 residues. The germline gives CDR1 SGHAT, CDR2 FQDESV (reference sequence). The CDR3 reads CASSLTLHEQYF. The CDR3 bases are TGCGCCAGCAGCTTAACCCTCCACGAGCAGTACTTC.

The chain combines TRBV27 with TRBJ2-1; D gene uncertain. V lost 4 bases, J lost 3 bases, and 7 bases lay in between. This CDR3 is built from 13 residues. From germline, CDR1 is MNHEY and CDR2 SMNVEV (reference sequence). The CDR3 sequence is CASSSSNYNEQFF. CDR3 nucleotide sequence: TGTGCCAGCAGTTCCTCCAACTACAATGAGCAGTTCTTC.

The chain has TRBV27 and TRBJ1-1; D perhaps matches TRBD1 (5 bases). The CDR3 totals 12 residues. V was clipped by 5 bases and J by 1 base, with 5 bases between them. Germline values: CDR1 MNHEY, CDR2 SMNVEV (reference sequence). This CDR3 reads CASSTGNTEAFF. CDR3 bases: TGTGCCAGCAGTACAGGGAACACTGAAGCTTTCTTT.

V usage is TRBV29-1 and J usage is TRBJ1-2; 7 bases map to TRBD1. CDR1 and CDR2 from the germline V gene are SQVTM and ANQGSEA. Trimming at V came to 2 bases and at J to 4 bases, leaving 10 bases not matched to a gene. This CDR3 contains 15 residues. Here the CDR3 DNA reads TGCAGCGTTGAATATCCGGGACAGCAGTTCTATGGCTACACCTTC. Its protein is CSVEYPGQQFYGYTF.

This chain links TRBV5-1 with TRBJ2-1; TRBD2 might be the D (6 bases). Trimming took 0 bases from V and 6 from J, leaving 10 bases between them. The CDR3 length is 14 residues. CDR1 and CDR2 from the germline V gene are SGHRS and YFSETQ. CDR3 bases: TGCGCCAGCAGCTTGGGAGGAGGGAGCAATGAGCAGTTCTTC. As protein: CASSLGGGSNEQFF. The variable domain in full, completed from reference TRBV5-1 and TRBJ2-1, reads KAGVTQTPRYLIKTRGQQVTLSCSPISGHRSVSWYQQTPGQGLQFLFEYFSETQRNKGNFPGRFSGRQFSNSRSEMNVSTLELGDSALYLCASSLGGGSNEQFFGPGTRLTVL.

The J gene is TRBJ1-2, the V gene TRBV30; TRBD1 agrees at 9 bases. Germline CDR1 reads GTSNPN; CDR2 reads SVGIG (reference sequence). The CDR3 has 17 amino acids. With 5 bases clipped from V and 7 bases from J, the junction kept 20 bases outside the gene matches. CDR3 residues: CAWYRAPGQGIFRGYTF. The CDR3 DNA follows: TGTGCCTGGTACCGAGCGCCGGGACAGGGTATTTTCCGTGGCTACACCTTC.

V and J are TRBV25-1 and TRBJ2-7, with a possible D match to TRBD1 (6 bases). V lost 3 bases to trimming and J lost 1 base, with 7 bases between them. There are 13 residues in the CDR3. Germline V gene lookup returns CDR1 MGHDK and CDR2 SYGVNS. CDR3 loop: CASSDTGSYEQYF. For the CDR3, the DNA is TGTGCCAGCAGTGACACAGGGTCCTACGAGCAGTACTTC.

V gene TRBV7-8 combines with J gene TRBJ2-7; 9 bases map to TRBD1. V was pared by 1 base and J by 5 bases, with 6 bases of the junction left unmatched. The CDR3 runs 15 residues. CDR1 and CDR2 from the germline V gene are SGHVS and FQNEAQ. The CDR3 region is CASSLGTGALNEQYF. The CDR3 bases are TGTGCCAGCAGCTTAGGGACAGGGGCGCTCAACGAGCAGTACTTC.

The V and J genes are TRBV27 and TRBJ2-1; 8 nucleotides line up with TRBD1. V lost 3 bases to trimming and J lost 8 bases; unmatched junction nucleotides: 9. Per the germline V gene, CDR1 is MNHEY and CDR2 is SMNVEV (reference sequence). The CDR3 sequence is 15 residues long. CDR3 bases: TGTGCCAGCAGTTTTTTACAGGGGGTTTTATATGAGCAGTTCTTC. Protein product: CASSFLQGVLYEQFF.

J is TRBJ2-2 and V is TRBV28; the D is unclear. Germline V lookup: CDR1 MDHEN, CDR2 SYDVKM. Trimming shortened V by 6 bases and J by 4 bases, and 12 bases separated the two germline ends. CDR3 length: 14 residues. For the CDR3, the DNA is TGTGCCAGCAGCCGATTCCCGGGCACCGGGGAGCTGTTTTTT. Protein product: CASSRFPGTGELFF.

The gene calls are TRBV5-1 and TRBJ2-2, with 11 bases identical to TRBD2. J lost 0 bases, V lost 4 bases, and 5 bases had no gene match. This CDR3 comprises 17 residues. Looked up from germline, CDR1 is SGHRS and CDR2 is YFSETQ. The CDR3 nucleotides read TGCGCCAGCAGCCACGGACTAGCGGGTACGAACACCGGGGAGCTGTTTTTT. Translation: CASSHGLAGTNTGELFF.

The V and J genes are TRBV19 and TRBJ2-2; D gene uncertain. V was shortened by 6 bases and J by 6 bases, with 2 bases between the two germline ends. From germline, CDR1 is LNHDA and CDR2 SQIVND (reference sequence). The CDR3 contains 10 residues. This CDR3 is CASRSGELFF. The CDR3 region has the DNA TGTGCCAGTAGATCCGGGGAGCTGTTTTTT.

This clone was seen a few times. This sequence joins TRBV19 and TRBJ1-1; possible D gene TRBD1, 6 bases. CDR1 LNHDA and CDR2 SQIVND come from the germline V gene (reference sequence). Trimming took 8 bases from V and 4 from J, leaving 11 bases between them. This CDR3 spans 12 amino acids. The CDR3 here is CASLQGFTEAFF. The CDR3 DNA reads as TGTGCCAGTTTACAGGGTTTCACTGAAGCTTTCTTT.

The chain links TRBV4-1 to TRBJ2-1; 10 nucleotides line up with TRBD2. Germline assignment: CDR1 MGHRA and CDR2 YSYEKL. V dropped 0 bases and J dropped 4; count of bases not matched to a gene: 3. The CDR3 is 16 amino acids. As DNA, the CDR3 is TGCGCCAGCAGCCAAGAAGCACTAGCGGGATACAATGAGCAGTTCTTC. Protein: CASSQEALAGYNEQFF.

CDR3 DNA: TGTGCCAGCAGTGCCCAAGGGACGGATCGGGCTTTCTTT. Its translation is CASSAQGTDRAFF. This chain uses TRBV25-1 with TRBJ1-1, with D possibly matching TRBD1 (5 bases). The CDR3 has 13 amino acids. Trimming removed 4 bases at V and 11 bases at J, with 17 bases between. Germline V lookup: CDR1 MGHDK, CDR2 SYGVNS. The entire variable domain, with the rest obtained from reference TRBV25-1 and TRBJ1-1, is as follows: EADIYQTPRYLVIGTGKKITLECSQTMGHDKMYWYQQDPGMELHLIHYSYGVNSTEKGDLSSESTVSRIRTEHFPLTLESARPSHTSQYLCASSAQGTDRAFFGQGTRLTVV.